One sample yielded the 28 T cell receptor beta chains listed below, sequenced in a study of cytomegalovirus exposure and HLA in healthy donors. Vbeta (60) and Jbeta (13) primers were used in the PCR. Clones were read by immunoSEQ multiplex PCR, and TCRdb kept only the in-frame ones, dropping some. Of roughly 140,000 clones in the sample, 64% are singletons; the top ten hold under 3%. Specimen: PBMCs. Every receptor here comes from a woman in her twenties or thirties in good health and CMV-seropositive.

The chain is built from TRBV7-6 and TRBJ2-7; TRBD2 aligns across 7 bases. CDR3 length: 15 amino acids. Trimming at V came to 5 bases and at J to 4 bases, leaving 11 bases not matched to a gene. Germline CDR1 SGHVS, CDR2 FNYEAQ. The CDR3 DNA sequence: TGTGCCAGCAGCCGAGCCCCGGCAGCGGGGTACGAGCAGTACTTC. Translation: CASSRAPAAGYEQYF.

This clone was detected only a few times. The chain combines TRBV30 with TRBJ2-5, with TRBD1 as a possible D gene (7 bases). The J call may be faulty, since TRBJ2-7 better matches the DNA end. Germline CDR1 reads GTSNPN; CDR2 reads SVGIG (reference sequence). The CDR3 has 13 amino acids. The CDR3 is CAWTAAGGYEQYF. The CDR3 nucleotides read TGTGCCTGGACCGCGGCAGGGGGGTACGAGCAGTACTTC.

The V gene is TRBV2, the J gene TRBJ2-3, with D perhaps TRBD1 (6 bases). V was shortened by 10 bases and J by 3 bases, with 11 bases between the two germline ends. The CDR3 is made up of 12 amino acids. Germline CDR1 reads SNHLY; CDR2 reads FYNNEI. CDR3 region: CATRQETDTQYF. DNA of the CDR3: TGTGCCACGAGACAGGAAACAGATACGCAGTATTTT. Full variable domain (missing parts from reference TRBV2 and TRBJ2-3): EPEVTQTPSHQVTQMGQEVILRCVPISNHLYFYWYRQILGQKVEFLVSFYNNEISEKSEIFDDQFSVERPDGSNFTLKIRSTKLEDSAMYFCATRQETDTQYFGPGTRLTVL.

This clone has just a few counts. The V call is TRBV7-2, the J call TRBJ1-1; D is possibly TRBD1 (6 bases). CDR3 length: 13 amino acids. CDR1 SGHTA and CDR2 FQGNSA come from the germline V gene. V shed 2 bases and J shed 6 bases, with 10 bases lying between them. The CDR3 region has the DNA TGTGCCAGCAGCTTATTTAAGGGGGCTGAAGCTTTCTTT. Protein sequence: CASSLFKGAEAFF.

J is TRBJ2-1 and V is TRBV5-1; D gene uncertain. Germline values: CDR1 SGHRS, CDR2 YFSETQ. CDR3 size: 15 residues. The V and J ends lost 0 bases and 0 bases respectively, with 7 bases between them. The CDR3 nucleotides are TGCGCCAGCAGCTTGGCACTAAGCTCCTACAATGAGCAGTTCTTC. As protein: CASSLALSSYNEQFF.

The CDR3 DNA reads as TGTGCCACCAGCAGAGATGGGACTTACACAGATACGCAGTATTTT. Protein: CATSRDGTYTDTQYF. This chain connects TRBV15 to TRBJ2-3, with D possibly matching TRBD2 (6 bases). The CDR3 loop spans 15 amino acids. Germline assignment: CDR1 LNHNV and CDR2 YYDKDF (reference sequence). V lost 0 bases, J lost 2 bases, and 9 bases lay in between.

This clone was picked up a small number of times. J is TRBJ1-5 and V is TRBV30; TRBD1 matches 8 bases. From germline, CDR1 is GTSNPN and CDR2 SVGIG (reference sequence). V lost 1 base to trimming and J lost 4 bases; unmatched junction nucleotides: 6. The CDR3 loop spans 15 amino acids. The CDR3 region is CAWSERTGRNQPQHF. CDR3 coding DNA: TGTGCCTGGAGTGAACGGACAGGGCGGAATCAGCCCCAGCATTTT.

This chain uses TRBV5-4 with TRBJ2-6; possibly TRBD2 for D (5 bases). Germline values: CDR1 SGHNT, CDR2 YYREEE (reference sequence). Between the trimmed V and J ends, which lost 5 bases and 4 bases, there was a span of 16 bases. The length of the CDR3 is 16 residues. CDR3 in amino acids: CASREGLTLGANVLTF. DNA for the CDR3: TGTGCCAGCAGAGAGGGCTTGACTCTGGGGGCCAACGTCCTGACTTTC.

The CDR3 loop reads CASSPLGGPYEQYF. For the CDR3, the DNA is TGCGCCAGCAGCCCGCTAGGGGGCCCCTACGAGCAGTACTTC. The rearrangement uses TRBV4-1 and TRBJ2-7; 7 bases fit TRBD1. This CDR3 region has 14 residues. Germline loops: CDR1 MGHRA, CDR2 YSYEKL. Trimming took 4 bases from V and 2 from J; bases not matched to a gene: 5.

This clone was counted only a few times. The V gene is TRBV6-5, the J gene TRBJ2-7; 8 bases are a match to TRBD2. V was clipped by 8 bases and J by 9 bases; unmatched bases: 9. The CDR3 totals 12 residues. CDR1 and CDR2 (germline): MNHEY, SVGAGI. This chain's CDR3 is CASAGAGGLQYF. CDR3 DNA sequence: TGTGCCAGCGCAGGCGCGGGGGGTTTGCAGTACTTC.

The J gene is TRBJ2-3, the V gene TRBV4-1; 9 bases are a match to TRBD1. The CDR3 is 16 amino acids. Germline loops: CDR1 MGHRA, CDR2 YSYEKL. V lost 4 bases, J lost 3 bases, and 8 bases stayed unmatched. The CDR3 DNA sequence: TGCGCCAGCAGCCTGTCCCCCGGGACAGGGACAGATACGCAGTATTTT. Translated, it gives CASSLSPGTGTDTQYF.

The rearrangement links TRBV5-1 to TRBJ2-2; 9 bases are shared with TRBD1. CDR1 is SGHRS, CDR2 YFSETQ, per germline. The CDR3 consists of 17 residues. V dropped 3 bases and J dropped 2; count of bases not matched to a gene: 8. For the CDR3, the DNA is TGCGCCAGCAGCTACCCCCGGGACAGGGTTAACACCGGGGAGCTGTTTTTT. It translates to CASSYPRDRVNTGELFF.

V is TRBV6-1 and J is TRBJ2-3; 7 positions agree with TRBD1. The CDR3 consists of 15 residues. The V gene end was trimmed by 7 bases and the J gene end by 5 bases; junction bases not matched to a gene: 12. Germline-derived CDR1 and CDR2 are MNHNS and SASEGT. The CDR3 DNA reads TGTGCCAGCACGACCCGAAACAGGGGACGAGATACGCAGTATTTT. It yields the protein CASTTRNRGRDTQYF.

This clone was observed a few times. This specimen includes other DNA sequences encoding the same CDR3. The chain is built from TRBV5-1 and TRBJ2-2; D is perhaps TRBD1 (5 bases). V lost 5 bases and J 4 bases, leaving 9 bases between the germline ends. The germline CDR1 and CDR2 sequences are SGHRS and YFSETQ. CDR3 length: 13 amino acids. For the CDR3, the DNA is TGCGCCAGCAGTCAGGGTTCCACCGGGGAGCTGTTTTTT. As protein: CASSQGSTGELFF.

Here the CDR3 DNA reads TGTGCCAGCAGCCCCCGGACAGGACCGAGGTTGACTGAAGCTTTCTTT. Amino acids: CASSPRTGPRLTEAFF. The chain recombines TRBV7-9 with TRBJ1-1; 7 nucleotides line up with TRBD1. This CDR3 has 16 residues. Per the germline V gene, CDR1 is SEHNR and CDR2 is FQNEAQ (reference sequence). The junction had 14 bases not matched to a gene; V was cut back by 5 bases and J by 5 bases. Combining the CDR3 with reference TRBV7-9 and TRBJ1-1 gives the whole variable domain DTGVSQNPRHKITKRGQNVTFRCDPISEHNRLYWYRQTLGQGPEFLTYFQNEAQLEKSRLLSDRFSAERPKGSFSTLEIQRTEQGDSAMYLCASSPRTGPRLTEAFFGQGTRLTVV.

The chain uses TRBV27 and TRBJ1-1, with a possible D match to TRBD1 (6 bases). This CDR3 contains 15 residues. Germline CDR1 is MNHEY and CDR2 is SMNVEV (reference sequence). Trimming shortened V by 0 bases and J by 5 bases, and 13 bases separated the two germline ends. In nucleotides, the CDR3 is TGTGCCAGCAGTTTATCGCGGGGGGGCTTAACTGAAGCTTTCTTT. Protein sequence: CASSLSRGGLTEAFF.

This chain connects TRBV2 to TRBJ2-1; D is unresolved. This CDR3 contains 16 residues. Germline assignment: CDR1 SNHLY and CDR2 FYNNEI. V gave up 4 bases and J gave up 0 bases, with 13 bases separating them. CDR3 coding DNA: TGTGCCAGCAGTGTGACGGCCCGGAGCTCCTACAATGAGCAGTTCTTC. Its translation: CASSVTARSSYNEQFF.

This chain links TRBV28 with TRBJ1-5; maybe TRBD1 (5 bases). This CDR3 comprises 14 residues. V gave up 2 bases and J gave up 7 bases, with 12 bases separating them. Germline V gene lookup returns CDR1 MDHEN and CDR2 SYDVKM. CDR3 DNA: TGTGCCAGCAGTTTAGTGTCAGGGTACCAGCCCCAGCATTTT. Its protein product is CASSLVSGYQPQHF.

This chain uses TRBV10-3 with TRBJ2-3; the D gene is possibly TRBD2 (5 bases). V lost 3 bases and J lost 1, with 8 bases in between. The CDR3 spans 14 residues. Looked up from germline, CDR1 is ENHRY and CDR2 is SYGVKD. CDR3 nucleotides: TGTGCCATCAGTGACGGGGTGGGCACAGATACGCAGTATTTT. Translating gives CAISDGVGTDTQYF.

CDR3 protein: CSVGPPGQFEQYF. The CDR3 bases are TGCAGCGTTGGGCCCCCGGGACAGTTCGAGCAGTACTTC. The chain has TRBV29-1 and TRBJ2-7, with 7 bases aligning to TRBD1. Germline values: CDR1 SQVTM, CDR2 ANQGSEA. The V and J ends lost 4 bases and 6 bases, in that order; junction bases with no gene match: 9. The CDR3 consists of 13 residues.

Comments on this clone: Different DNA sequences within this sample yield the same CDR3. The CDR3 coding sequence is TGTGCCAGTAGCGTTACAGGGGTGACCTACGAGCAGTACTTC. Translation gives CASSVTGVTYEQYF. This chain connects TRBV7-9 to TRBJ2-7; 7 bases fit TRBD1. The germline CDR1 and CDR2 sequences are SEHNR and FQNEAQ (reference sequence). The CDR3 totals 14 residues. Losses at the gene ends were 9 bases for V and 2 bases for J; bases not matched to a gene: 10.

V is TRBV7-2 and J is TRBJ2-7; perhaps TRBD2 as D (5 bases). Per the germline V gene, CDR1 is SGHTA and CDR2 is FQGNSA. This CDR3 has 15 residues. Trimming stripped 5 bases from V and 6 bases from J, with 20 bases between. Here the CDR3 reads CASSSRASMRAEQYF. The CDR3 coding sequence is TGTGCCAGCAGCAGCCGGGCCTCGATGAGGGCCGAGCAGTACTTC.

This clone came up a few times. This chain joins TRBV5-1 and TRBJ2-2, with a tentative D call TRBD1 (6 bases). Germline V gene lookup returns CDR1 SGHRS and CDR2 YFSETQ. This CDR3 has 14 amino acids. V was pared by 5 bases and J by 0 bases, with 8 bases between. The CDR3 coding sequence is TGCGCCAGCAGTGACAGGTCGAACACCGGGGAGCTGTTTTTT. Translated, it gives CASSDRSNTGELFF. The entire variable domain, with the rest obtained from reference TRBV5-1 and TRBJ2-2, is as follows: KAGVTQTPRYLIKTRGQQVTLSCSPISGHRSVSWYQQTPGQGLQFLFEYFSETQRNKGNFPGRFSGRQFSNSRSEMNVSTLELGDSALYLCASSDRSNTGELFFGEGSRLTVL.

This clone was counted between two and nine times. The DNA for the CDR3 is TGTGCCAGCAGTGGGCGGGGGGTCACAGATACGCAGTATTTT. It translates to CASSGRGVTDTQYF. The chain employs TRBV6-1 and TRBJ2-3, with 8 bases that match TRBD2. Germline V lookup: CDR1 MNHNS, CDR2 SASEGT. The CDR3 is 14 residues long. The V and J ends lost 4 bases and 2 bases, in that order; junction bases with no gene match: 2.

This chain connects TRBV18 to TRBJ1-3; the D gene is possibly TRBD1 (5 bases). Trimming took off 3 bases at V and 0 bases at J, with 15 bases between the two ends. CDR3 size: 17 residues. Germline V CDR1 and CDR2: KGHSH, LQKENI. DNA of the CDR3: TGTGCCAGCTCACCTAATCAGGGAAGAACCTCTGGAAACACCATATATTTT. Translation gives CASSPNQGRTSGNTIYF.

The chain is built from TRBV29-1 and TRBJ2-7; D gene uncertain. V was pared by 4 bases and J by 4 bases, with 14 bases between. CDR1 and CDR2 (germline): SQVTM, ANQGSEA. The CDR3 is 13 residues long. In nucleotides, the CDR3 is TGCAGCGTTGCGCCCTCTTGGCGGTACGAGCAGTACTTC. It encodes CSVAPSWRYEQYF.

This clone appeared a few times. The genes are TRBV5-4 and TRBJ2-3; no definite D call. CDR1 SGHNT and CDR2 YYREEE come from the germline V gene (reference sequence). The CDR3 is made up of 15 amino acids. V lost 3 bases, J lost 5 bases, and 16 bases lay in between. For the CDR3, the DNA is TGTGCCAGCAGCTCCCGGGTGGGTTCAATAGATACGCAGTATTTT. Its protein is CASSSRVGSIDTQYF.

The V gene is TRBV6-1, the J gene TRBJ2-5; D not resolved. Germline V gives CDR1 MNHNS, CDR2 SASEGT. CDR3 size: 13 residues. Trimming took 6 bases from V and 6 from J, leaving 14 bases between them. The CDR3 protein is CASRNYGGKTQYF. The CDR3 DNA sequence: TGTGCCAGCAGGAACTATGGTGGAAAGACCCAGTACTTC.